This is a list of T cell receptor beta chains from one sample in a study of cytomegalovirus exposure and HLA in healthy donors. Profiled with immunoSEQ multiplex PCR; TCRdb holds only in-frame clones, not every one. The sample has some 100,000 clones; roughly 75% are singletons. Sequencing was carried out using PBMCs. These receptors were collected from a young woman in good health and CMV-seropositive. CDR3s include the opening cysteine and the closing phenylalanine or tryptophan. The order of the fields is clone size, D gene, V gene, J gene, CDR3 protein, CDR3 DNA. D genes are given only for firm matches. Where a row states a size, it is once, few, many or the class of an expanded clone; other rows omit it.

NA	NA	TRBV27	TRBJ2-7	CASSPQGNYEQYF	TGTGCCAGCAGCCCCCAGGGGAACTACGAGCAGTACTTC
NA	TRBD2	TRBV19	TRBJ2-7	CASSTSGYEQYF	TGTGCCAGTAGCACTAGCGGTTACGAGCAGTACTTC
NA	TRBD1	TRBV7-9	TRBJ2-2	CASSLTGADGELFF	TGTGCCAGCAGCCTGACAGGGGCTGACGGGGAGCTGTTTTTT
NA	TRBD2	TRBV11-1	TRBJ2-7	CASSLDSGSNYEQYF	TGTGCCAGCAGCCTAGATAGCGGGAGTAATTACGAGCAGTACTTC
NA	TRBD1	TRBV7-9	TRBJ1-1	CASTGGWTEAFF	TGTGCCAGTACAGGGGGCTGGACTGAAGCTTTCTTT
NA	TRBD2	TRBV6-5	TRBJ2-1	CASSYQRGNNEQFF	TGTGCCAGCAGTTACCAGCGGGGTAACAATGAGCAGTTCTTC
few	TRBD2	TRBV7-2	TRBJ2-7	CASSFSGDSYEQYF	TGTGCCAGCAGCTTTAGCGGGGACTCCTACGAGCAGTACTTC
few	NA	TRBV6-1	TRBJ2-7	CASSDREEFFYEQYF	TGTGCCAGCAGTGATAGGGAGGAGTTTTTCTACGAGCAGTACTTC
once	NA	TRBV4-3	TRBJ2-6	CASAASPGGTGANVLTF	TGCGCCAGCGCCGCTTCGCCGGGGGGCACTGGGGCCAACGTCCTGACTTTC
NA	NA	TRBV12-5	TRBJ2-5	CASSDGPGHPYF	TGTGCTAGTAGCGATGGCCCAGGGCATCCGTACTTC
NA	NA	TRBV6-5	TRBJ2-7	CASKPAVGGEQYF	TGTGCCAGCAAACCGGCAGTGGGGGGCGAGCAGTACTTC
NA	TRBD2	TRBV7-8	TRBJ2-7	CASSFGLAGLYEQYF	TGTGCCAGCAGCTTCGGACTAGCGGGGTTATACGAGCAGTACTTC
NA	NA	TRBV5-1	TRBJ1-4	CASSSMGDRGEKLFF	TGCGCCAGCAGCTCGATGGGTGATAGGGGTGAAAAACTGTTTTTT
NA	NA	TRBV7-2	TRBJ1-2	CASSLERPSNYGYTF	TGTGCCAGCAGCTTAGAGAGGCCCTCTAACTATGGCTACACCTTC
NA	NA	TRBV19	TRBJ1-2	CASSIGGAYGYTF	TGTGCCAGTAGTATAGGGGGCGCCTATGGCTACACCTTC
NA	TRBD1	TRBV27	TRBJ2-1	CASTPGTGGHNEQFF	TGTGCCAGCACCCCGGGGACAGGGGGGCACAATGAGCAGTTCTTC
NA	TRBD2	TRBV5-1	TRBJ2-1	CASSLGAGLAGVSSYNEQFF	TGCGCCAGCAGCTTGGGGGCCGGACTAGCGGGGGTTAGCTCCTACAATGAGCAGTTCTTC
NA	TRBD2	TRBV7-8	TRBJ2-1	CASARWGLAGDNEQFF	TGTGCCAGCGCTAGGTGGGGACTAGCGGGGGACAATGAGCAGTTCTTC
few	NA	TRBV7-3	TRBJ2-1	CASSQGLQRGEQFF	TGTGCCAGCAGCCAGGGACTGCAGAGGGGTGAGCAGTTCTTC
NA	NA	TRBV15	TRBJ2-7	CATSRDPLGKGSSYEQYF	TGTGCCACCAGCAGAGACCCTCTGGGGAAAGGGAGCTCCTACGAGCAGTACTTC
NA	NA	TRBV4-2	TRBJ2-5	CASSPYLAEPQETQYF	TGTGCCAGCAGCCCATATTTAGCGGAGCCCCAAGAGACCCAGTACTTC
NA	TRBD2	TRBV7-8	TRBJ2-3	CASSLLAGGTDTQYF	TGTGCCAGCAGCTTACTAGCGGGAGGCACAGATACGCAGTATTTT
NA	NA	TRBV5-1	TRBJ2-4	CASSYSEQGTNIQYF	TGCGCCAGCAGTTATTCTGAGCAGGGGACCAACATTCAGTACTTC
NA	TRBD1	TRBV10-3	TRBJ1-5	CAISDLDRGFQPQHF	TGTGCCATCAGTGATCTGGACAGGGGGTTTCAGCCCCAGCATTTT
few	NA	TRBV28	TRBJ2-5	CASSNQGNQETQYF	TGTGCCAGCAGTAACCAGGGAAACCAAGAGACCCAGTACTTC
few	NA	TRBV27	TRBJ2-1	CASTSTGYNEQFF	TGTGCCAGCACCTCGACGGGGTACAATGAGCAGTTCTTC
once	NA	TRBV6-1	TRBJ1-1	CASSPTGNTEAFF	TGTGCCAGCAGTCCTACAGGGAACACTGAAGCTTTCTTT
once	NA	TRBV28	TRBJ1-6	CASPLRTPVNSPLHF	TGTGCCAGCCCTCTTCGGACACCAGTTAATTCACCCCTCCACTTT
NA	TRBD1	TRBV7-9	TRBJ2-2	CASRTGGTNTGELFF	TGTGCCAGCAGAACAGGGGGGACGAACACCGGGGAGCTGTTTTTT
once	NA	TRBV5-4	TRBJ2-3	CASSSGTSSTDTQYF	TGTGCCAGCAGCTCGGGGACTTCCAGCACAGATACGCAGTATTTT
few	TRBD1	TRBV15	TRBJ2-7	CATSRDFPRQGEAVSSYEQYF	TGTGCCACCAGCAGAGACTTCCCGAGACAGGGGGAAGCGGTTAGCTCCTACGAGCAGTACTTC
few	TRBD2	TRBV28	TRBJ2-3	CASSLRGEGVLDTQYF	TGTGCCAGCAGTTTACGGGGGGAGGGAGTATTGGATACGCAGTATTTT
NA	NA	TRBV12-5	TRBJ2-3	CASGLPGTDTQYF	TGTGCTAGTGGCCTCCCGGGGACAGATACGCAGTATTTT
NA	TRBD2	TRBV7-9	TRBJ2-5	CASSLGSSGNIWETQYF	TGTGCCAGCAGCTTAGGGTCTAGCGGGAATATTTGGGAGACCCAGTACTTC
NA	NA	TRBV20-1	TRBJ2-7	CSLQGTYEQYF	TGCAGTCTACAGGGAACCTACGAGCAGTACTTC
once	NA	TRBV28	TRBJ1-5	CASRGHPGSNQPQHF	TGTGCGTCGAGGGGACACCCAGGCAGCAATCAGCCCCAGCATTTT
NA	TRBD1	TRBV7-9	TRBJ2-7	CASSSNRGRFYEQYF	TGTGCCAGCAGCTCCAACAGGGGGCGCTTTTACGAGCAGTACTTC
NA	TRBD2	TRBV7-2	TRBJ2-2	CASSLDRLAVTGELFF	TGTGCCAGCAGCTTAGATCGCCTAGCGGTAACCGGGGAGCTGTTTTTT
NA	TRBD1	TRBV9	TRBJ2-7	CASSVGTGSSYEQYF	TGTGCCAGCAGCGTGGGGACAGGGAGCTCCTACGAGCAGTACTTC
NA	NA	TRBV6-1	TRBJ1-5	CASSGQEGGLEPQHF	TGTGCCAGCAGTGGCCAGGAGGGGGGGTTGGAGCCCCAGCATTTT
NA	NA	TRBV6-5	TRBJ2-5	CVSSYNSPRETQYF	TGTGTCAGCAGTTACAACAGTCCAAGAGAAACCCAGTACTTC
NA	NA	TRBV5-1	TRBJ2-2	CASSKRRASEDGELFF	TGCGCCAGCAGCAAGAGGCGGGCTAGCGAGGACGGGGAGCTGTTTTTT
NA	NA	TRBV27	TRBJ1-5	CASRRGGDQPQHF	TGTGCCAGCAGACGCGGGGGGGATCAGCCCCAGCATTTT
NA	NA	TRBV7-9	TRBJ1-2	CASSYSSHGYTF	TGTGCCAGCAGCTACAGTTCCCATGGCTACACCTTC
NA	NA	TRBV27	TRBJ2-3	CASRGRGWEETDTQYF	TGTGCCAGCAGGGGCAGGGGGTGGGAGGAGACAGATACGCAGTATTTT
medium-sized	NA	TRBV6-5	TRBJ1-4	CASTQSGGPNEKLFF	TGTGCCAGCACCCAATCGGGGGGGCCTAATGAAAAACTGTTTTTT
few	TRBD2	TRBV2	TRBJ2-7	CASNMGLAEGYEQYF	TGTGCCAGCAATATGGGACTAGCGGAGGGGTACGAGCAGTACTTC
NA	NA	TRBV4-1	TRBJ1-5	CSSSQGPYKGDQPQHF	TGCTCCAGCAGCCAAGGGCCCTACAAGGGGGATCAGCCCCAGCATTTT